The 32 T cell receptor beta chains in this list originate from one sample, sequenced in a study of response to subunit inactivated influenza vaccine (dated by TCRdb to 2016 to 2019). Preparation of the library involved RT-PCR. The sequencing machine was an Illumina HiSeq 2500. TCRdb cleaned the public reads at Q25 with fastp, built clones with MiXCR and kept in-frame beta chains. CDR3 protein duplicates are merged, each entry listing the most common genes and DNA. Across this sample there are 500,000 to 600,000 distinct CDR3 sequences, with approximately 14% seen only once. Approximately 12% of the sample belongs to the ten largest clones. The material was PBMCs from blood, obtained 11 to 12 days after vaccination. These receptors were obtained from a man aged 50 to 60 who received an inactivated influenza vaccine. Donor details come from another sample of the same person, matched by shared clones.

This clonotype was counted between two and nine times. The chain joins TRBV4-3 to TRBJ2-1; D possibly corresponds to TRBD1 (5 bases). The V gene's germline CDR1 is LGHNA and CDR2 YSLEER. This CDR3 is built from 13 residues. The germline V and J ends were trimmed by 5 bases and 3 bases, with 8 bases remaining between them. The CDR3 bases are TGCGCCAGCAGCGGGGCACTCTACAATGAGCAGTTCTTC. Its translation: CASSGALYNEQFF.

The genes are TRBV6-2 or TRBV6-3 and TRBJ2-6; D remains unclear. V was trimmed by 3 bases and J by 4 bases, leaving 13 bases between them. The CDR3 sequence is 16 residues long. The germline V gene encodes CDR1 MNHEY and CDR2 SVGEGT. The CDR3 nucleotides read TGTGCCAGCAGTTATTCACCCGCCCCCGGGGCCAACGTCCTGACTTTC. Its translation: CASSYSPAPGANVLTF.

This clonotype was seen once. The chain is built from TRBV7-8 and TRBJ2-1, with D uncertain. Per the germline V gene, CDR1 is SGHVS and CDR2 is FQNEAQ. The CDR3 totals 12 residues. Trimming removed 4 bases from V and 11 bases from J, with 12 bases in between. DNA of the CDR3: TGTGCCAGCAGCTCAGCCGCCACCCAGCAGTTCTTC. It encodes CASSSAATQQFF.

A few counts support this clonotype. The V and J genes are TRBV7-9 and TRBJ2-5; D unresolved. The CDR3 extends over 16 amino acids. The ends were cut back, 4 bases at V and 2 bases at J, with 17 bases in the middle. Germline V gives CDR1 SEHNR, CDR2 FQNEAQ (reference sequence). The CDR3 loop reads CASSSTPIFTQETQYF. As DNA, the CDR3 is TGTGCCAGCAGCTCGACCCCTATTTTTACTCAAGAGACCCAGTACTTC.

This clonotype was observed at least ten times. The gene calls are TRBV2 and TRBJ2-1; TRBD2 is a possible D gene (6 bases). The ends were cut back, 5 bases at V and 0 bases at J, with 11 bases in the middle. The CDR3 spans 15 residues. Looked up from germline, CDR1 is SNHLY and CDR2 is FYNNEI. The CDR3 nucleotides are TGTGCCAGCAGTATTAGCGGATTCTCCTACAATGAGCAGTTCTTC. It yields the protein CASSISGFSYNEQFF. Full variable domain (rest looked up from reference TRBV2 and TRBJ2-1): EPEVTQTPSHQVTQMGQEVILRCVPISNHLYFYWYRQILGQKVEFLVSFYNNEISEKSEIFDDQFSVERPDGSNFTLKIRSTKLEDSAMYFCASSISGFSYNEQFFGPGTRLTVL.

This clonotype was seen a handful of times. The chain is built from TRBV20-1 and TRBJ2-6; D unresolved. The CDR3 is 16 residues long. V was trimmed by 0 bases and J by 6 bases, leaving 15 bases between them. Per the germline V gene, CDR1 is DFQATT and CDR2 is SNEGSKA (reference sequence). The CDR3 loop is CSARDSRRFLANVLTF. The CDR3 bases are TGCAGTGCTAGAGATAGTAGGCGCTTCTTGGCCAACGTCCTGACTTTC.

The sample holds many counts of this clonotype. The chain employs TRBV10-3 and TRBJ1-1, with D tentatively TRBD1 (5 bases). CDR1 ENHRY and CDR2 SYGVKD come from the germline V gene. The CDR3 has 14 residues. With 4 bases removed from V and 0 bases from J, the gap between germline ends came to 9 bases. Here the CDR3 DNA reads TGTGCCATCAGTGGGGAAGGGGTGAACACTGAAGCTTTCTTT. Protein product: CAISGEGVNTEAFF.

This clonotype was counted between two and nine times. This rearrangement joins TRBV11-1 to TRBJ1-4, with TRBD1 as a possible D gene (5 bases). The CDR3 is 14 amino acids. Germline CDR1 is SGHAT and CDR2 is FQDESV (reference sequence). The V and J ends lost 6 bases and 2 bases respectively, with 10 bases between them. The CDR3 nucleotides are TGTGCCAGCAGTTCCCGGGACACTAATGAAAAACTGTTTTTT. Translated: CASSSRDTNEKLFF.

This clonotype was seen a handful of times. The rearrangement uses TRBV3-1 and TRBJ2-5, with TRBD2 identical over 8 bases. Trimming at V came to 0 bases and at J to 5 bases, leaving 20 bases not matched to a gene. There are 20 residues in the CDR3. Germline V CDR1 and CDR2: LGHDT, YNNKEL (reference sequence). The CDR3 is CASSQDSRYRGSGVYETQYF. In DNA, the CDR3 is TGTGCCAGCAGCCAAGATTCGCGGTACCGTGGTAGCGGGGTATATGAGACCCAGTACTTC.

The chain couples TRBV6-1 to TRBJ1-1; D is possibly TRBD1 (5 bases). The germline V gene has CDR1 MNHNS and CDR2 SASEGT. The CDR3 runs 14 residues. V lost 6 bases to trimming and J lost 2 bases, with 13 bases between them. The CDR3 loop reads CASSPAGDNTEAFF. CDR3 nucleotide sequence: TGTGCCAGCAGCCCCGCGGGGGACAACACTGAAGCTTTCTTT.

The V gene is TRBV6-1, the J gene TRBJ1-1; 10 positions match TRBD1. J gave up 6 bases and V 4 bases, and 5 bases lay outside the gene matches. CDR3 length: 14 amino acids. Germline CDR1 and CDR2: MNHNS and SASEGT. CDR3 in DNA: TGTGCCAGCAGTGCGACAGGGGGCTTAGCTGAAGCTTTCTTT. This codes for CASSATGGLAEAFF.

The chain uses TRBV30 and TRBJ2-3; 8 nucleotides match TRBD1. V shed 7 bases, J shed 5 bases, and the junction held 5 bases outside the gene matches. CDR3 size: 12 residues. The germline gives CDR1 GTSNPN, CDR2 SVGIG (reference sequence). CDR3 coding DNA: TGTGCCTCCCCAGGGGGCGTAGATACGCAGTATTTT. Its translation: CASPGGVDTQYF. Together with reference TRBV30 and TRBJ2-3, the CDR3 gives the full variable domain: SQTIHQWPATLVQPVGSPLSLECTVEGTSNPNLYWYRQAAGRGLQLLFYSVGIGQISSEVPQNLSASRPQDRQFILSSKKLLLSDSGFYLCASPGGVDTQYFGPGTRLTVL.

This chain connects TRBV7-9 to TRBJ1-6; no firm D call. With 4 bases removed from V and 0 bases from J, the gap between germline ends came to 10 bases. Germline V gives CDR1 SEHNR, CDR2 FQNEAQ (reference sequence). The CDR3 is 16 residues long. This CDR3 is CASSSPQSSYNSPLHF. CDR3 DNA: TGTGCCAGCAGCTCGCCTCAGAGCTCCTATAATTCACCCCTCCACTTT.

This clonotype showed up just a few times. J is TRBJ1-2 and V is TRBV20-1; D remains unclear. V lost 4 bases to trimming and J lost 4 bases, with 7 bases between them. Germline V gives CDR1 DFQATT, CDR2 SNEGSKA (reference sequence). CDR3 length equals 11 residues. The CDR3 nucleotides read TGCAGTGCTATTGGGGTCTATGGCTACACCTTC. Amino acids: CSAIGVYGYTF.

This clonotype was observed a handful of times. The chain combines TRBV2 with TRBJ2-7; D unclear. Germline V lookup: CDR1 SNHLY, CDR2 FYNNEI. CDR3 length equals 13 residues. Trimming left V 5 bases short and J 3 bases short, with 11 bases between. This CDR3 reads CASSLGKGYEQYF. The DNA for the CDR3 is TGTGCCAGCAGTCTTGGAAAGGGCTACGAGCAGTACTTC.

The J gene is TRBJ2-5, the V gene TRBV18; 7 positions agree with TRBD2. Trimming took 4 bases from V and 5 from J; bases not matched to a gene: 13. In germline, CDR1 is KGHSH, CDR2 LQKENI. The CDR3 is 16 amino acids. CDR3 bases: TGTGCCAGCTCACTCGGACTAGAGTTAACTCAGGAGACCCAGTACTTC. Protein sequence: CASSLGLELTQETQYF.

The table lists this clonotype with a few counts. The J gene is TRBJ2-7, the V gene TRBV7-8; D might be TRBD1 or TRBD2, each matching 5 bases. Germline loops: CDR1 SGHVS, CDR2 FQNEAQ. CDR3 length equals 16 residues. V gave up 5 bases and J gave up 5 bases, with 22 bases separating them. The CDR3 DNA is TGTGCCAGCAGCCCTGGGGGTCTGGGACGCCAAAACGAGCAGTACTTC. It translates to CASSPGGLGRQNEQYF.

The chain recombines TRBV12-3 or TRBV12-4 with TRBJ1-1, with D uncertain. The CDR3 sequence is 11 residues long. Trimming shortened V by 5 bases and J by 9 bases, and 10 bases separated the two germline ends. CDR3 loop: CASSNSYQAFF. CDR3 sequence (DNA): TGTGCCAGCAGTAACAGCTACCAAGCTTTCTTT.

This clonotype was recorded a few times. The chain combines TRBV6-5 with TRBJ2-3, with D unresolved. The ends were cut back, 0 bases at V and 0 bases at J, with 10 bases in the middle. There are 16 residues in the CDR3. The germline CDR1 and CDR2 sequences are MNHEY and SVGAGI. CDR3 sequence (DNA): TGTGCCAGCAGTTACTCTCGGAGCTTTAGCACAGATACGCAGTATTTT. It translates to CASSYSRSFSTDTQYF.

This clonotype was detected only a few times. The gene calls are TRBV5-6 and TRBJ2-4; 7 bases agree with TRBD1. The CDR3 length is 16 residues. V trimming: 3 bases; J trimming: 0 bases; junction bases outside the gene matches: 6. CDR1 SGHDT and CDR2 YYEEEE come from the germline V gene. For the CDR3, the DNA is TGTGCCAGCAGCTCTGGGACAGTTCTAGCCAAAAACATTCAGTACTTC. Amino acids: CASSSGTVLAKNIQYF.

This clonotype was detected many times. CDR3 protein: CASSLAGVGYTF. The CDR3 DNA follows: TGTGCCAGCAGTTTAGCGGGGGTCGGCTACACCTTC. The chain employs TRBV12-3 or TRBV12-4 and TRBJ1-2, with D possibly being TRBD1 (5 bases). CDR3 length equals 12 residues. V lost 0 bases and J 8 bases, leaving 7 bases between the germline ends.

The chain employs TRBV7-3 and TRBJ2-2; tentatively, D is TRBD2 (5 bases). This CDR3 contains 16 residues. CDR1 and CDR2 (germline): SGHTA, FQGTGA. V lost 8 bases and J lost 7, with 23 bases in between. Here the CDR3 DNA reads TGTGCCAGCTCAAAATACGGGAATCAACGGGTCGGGGAGCTGTTTTTT. Translating it yields CASSKYGNQRVGELFF.

The chain has TRBV9 and TRBJ1-1; possibly TRBD1 for D (6 bases). Germline V gene sequence: CDR1 SGDLS, CDR2 YYNGEE. V lost 4 bases, J lost 11 bases, and 21 bases lay in between. This CDR3 has 14 residues. In DNA, the CDR3 is TGTGCCAGCAGCCCCGGGGGCTTAGGCTTAGAGGCTTTCTTT. This encodes CASSPGGLGLEAFF.

In its sample, this clonotype was seen a few times. In DNA form, the CDR3 reads TGTGCCAGCAGCTTAGTGGCAGAGAAGGCCAACGTCCTGACTTTC. Protein sequence: CASSLVAEKANVLTF. The chain couples TRBV7-2 to TRBJ2-6, with D unclear. The V gene's germline CDR1 is SGHTA and CDR2 FQGNSA. CDR3 length equals 15 residues. The V end lost 1 base, the J end lost 6 bases, and 10 bases lay between the germline ends.

V is TRBV6-6 and J is TRBJ1-1; the D gene is possibly TRBD1 (5 bases). The V gene's germline CDR1 is MNHNY and CDR2 SVGAGI (reference sequence). Deletions cut 6 bases from V and 4 bases from J, with 12 bases between. This CDR3 spans 13 amino acids. CDR3 DNA sequence: TGTGCCAGCAGCACAGGTGCTCCCACTGAAGCTTTCTTT. It yields the protein CASSTGAPTEAFF.

This clonotype came up many times. This chain links TRBV5-1 with TRBJ1-1; the D is unclear. The CDR3 loop spans 13 amino acids. Germline-derived CDR1 and CDR2 are SGHRS and YFSETQ. V was shortened by 7 bases and J by 7 bases, with 17 bases between the two germline ends. This CDR3 is CASYLTKGGEAFF. CDR3 nucleotides: TGCGCCAGCTACTTAACCAAGGGAGGTGAAGCTTTCTTT.

J is TRBJ2-2 and V is TRBV11-2, with no clear D. This CDR3 is built from 15 residues. From germline, CDR1 is SGHAT and CDR2 FQNNGV. Trimming shortened V by 1 base and J by 6 bases, and 12 bases separated the two germline ends. The CDR3 coding sequence is TGTGCCAGCAGCTTAGTTCTATCGGGTTCCGGGGAGCTGTTTTTT. This encodes CASSLVLSGSGELFF.

In its sample, this clonotype was seen many times. This chain connects TRBV5-1 to TRBJ1-4; 10 nucleotides agree with TRBD1. Germline CDR1 SGHRS, CDR2 YFSETQ. The CDR3 sequence is 14 residues long. Trimming took 5 bases from V and 8 from J; bases not matched to a gene: 6. In DNA form, the CDR3 reads TGCGCCAGCAGGGGGACAGGGGTTAACGAAAAACTGTTTTTT. Amino acids: CASRGTGVNEKLFF.

The rearrangement joins TRBV7-9 to TRBJ2-1; 11 nucleotides match TRBD2. The CDR3 spans 15 residues. Losses at the gene ends were 4 bases for V and 3 bases for J; bases not matched to a gene: 2. Germline assignment: CDR1 SEHNR and CDR2 FQNEAQ (reference sequence). In DNA form, the CDR3 reads TGTGCCAGCAGCTCGGGACTAGCGGTCTACAATGAGCAGTTCTTC. Its translation is CASSSGLAVYNEQFF.

This clonotype was seen only a few times. V is TRBV9 and J is TRBJ2-2; no definite D call. Germline CDR1 is SGDLS and CDR2 is YYNGEE. Trimming took 1 base from V and 4 from J, leaving 11 bases between them. This CDR3 is 15 amino acids long. CDR3 amino acids: CASSVSPVVTGELFF. CDR3 in DNA: TGTGCCAGCAGCGTATCCCCGGTGGTCACCGGGGAGCTGTTTTTT.

This clonotype was counted only a few times. The chain joins TRBV29-1 to TRBJ2-5, with 8 bases that match TRBD1. CDR3 length: 14 amino acids. The V segment lost 4 bases and the J segment 2 bases; nucleotides outside the gene matches: 6. CDR1 and CDR2 (germline): SQVTM, ANQGSEA. The CDR3, as DNA: TGCAGCGTTGGGACAGGGACGGTACAAGAGACCCAGTACTTC. Translated: CSVGTGTVQETQYF. The variable domain in full, completed from reference TRBV29-1 and TRBJ2-5, reads SAVISQKPSRDICQRGTSLTIQCQVDSQVTMMFWYRQQPGQSLTLIATANQGSEATYESGFVIDKFPISRPNLTFSTLTVSNMSPEDSSIYLCSVGTGTVQETQYFGPGTRLLVL.

V gene TRBV5-1 combines with J gene TRBJ2-5, with D perhaps TRBD1 (7 bases). V was shortened by 2 bases and J by 5 bases, with 19 bases between the two germline ends. This CDR3 has 16 amino acids. From germline, CDR1 is SGHRS and CDR2 YFSETQ. The CDR3 protein is CASSFGTASGGETQYF. Written as DNA, the CDR3 is TGCGCCAGCAGCTTCGGGACAGCTTCTGGAGGGGAGACCCAGTACTTC.